This T cell receptor (beta chain) derives from a study of post-analysis software for immune sequencing data. Findings and limits, study-wide: Five TRBV segments occurring more often in patients than controls included TRBV5-6, TRBV5-1 and TRBV20-1.

Comment on this clonotype: The antigen is not known.

cDNA libraries for TCR beta contained unique molecular identifiers. There were roughly 0.95 to 10 million T cells, and 510,000 or so cDNA molecules came from them. TCRdb itself ran the PCR reads through MiXCR, one entry per CDR3 protein. Of about 800,000 distinct CDR3 sequences in the sample, approximately 30% were seen once. CDR1 and CDR2 (germline): LGHNA, YSLEER. CDR3 length: 16 amino acids. V dropped 1 base and J dropped 7; count of bases not matched to a gene: 6. The chain combines TRBV4-3 with TRBJ2-1; TRBD2 matches at 11 bases. The origin of this receptor is a girl between 10 and 17 years old with multiple sclerosis. The sequencing sample was made of blood. CDR3 sequence reads: CASSQGLLAGVNEQFF. CDR3 in DNA: TGCGCCAGCAGCCAAGGTTTACTAGCGGGGGTGAATGAGCAGTTCTTC.